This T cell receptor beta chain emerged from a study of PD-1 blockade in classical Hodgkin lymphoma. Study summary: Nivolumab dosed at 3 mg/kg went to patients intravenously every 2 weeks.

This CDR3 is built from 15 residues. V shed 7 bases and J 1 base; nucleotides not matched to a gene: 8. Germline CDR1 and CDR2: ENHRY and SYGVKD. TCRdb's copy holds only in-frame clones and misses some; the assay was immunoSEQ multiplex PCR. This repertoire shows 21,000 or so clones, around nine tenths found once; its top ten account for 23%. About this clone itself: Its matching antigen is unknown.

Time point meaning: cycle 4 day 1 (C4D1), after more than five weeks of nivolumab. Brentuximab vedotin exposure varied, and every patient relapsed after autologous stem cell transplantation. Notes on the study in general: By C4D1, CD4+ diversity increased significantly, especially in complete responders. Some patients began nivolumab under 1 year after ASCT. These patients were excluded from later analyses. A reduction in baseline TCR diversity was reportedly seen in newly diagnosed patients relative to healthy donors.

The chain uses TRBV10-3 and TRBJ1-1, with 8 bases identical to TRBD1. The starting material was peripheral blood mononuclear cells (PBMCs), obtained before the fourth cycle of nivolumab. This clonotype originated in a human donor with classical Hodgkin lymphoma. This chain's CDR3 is CAITSVTGGNTEAFF. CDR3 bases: TGTGCCATCACCTCTGTCACAGGGGGGAACACTGAAGCTTTCTTT.